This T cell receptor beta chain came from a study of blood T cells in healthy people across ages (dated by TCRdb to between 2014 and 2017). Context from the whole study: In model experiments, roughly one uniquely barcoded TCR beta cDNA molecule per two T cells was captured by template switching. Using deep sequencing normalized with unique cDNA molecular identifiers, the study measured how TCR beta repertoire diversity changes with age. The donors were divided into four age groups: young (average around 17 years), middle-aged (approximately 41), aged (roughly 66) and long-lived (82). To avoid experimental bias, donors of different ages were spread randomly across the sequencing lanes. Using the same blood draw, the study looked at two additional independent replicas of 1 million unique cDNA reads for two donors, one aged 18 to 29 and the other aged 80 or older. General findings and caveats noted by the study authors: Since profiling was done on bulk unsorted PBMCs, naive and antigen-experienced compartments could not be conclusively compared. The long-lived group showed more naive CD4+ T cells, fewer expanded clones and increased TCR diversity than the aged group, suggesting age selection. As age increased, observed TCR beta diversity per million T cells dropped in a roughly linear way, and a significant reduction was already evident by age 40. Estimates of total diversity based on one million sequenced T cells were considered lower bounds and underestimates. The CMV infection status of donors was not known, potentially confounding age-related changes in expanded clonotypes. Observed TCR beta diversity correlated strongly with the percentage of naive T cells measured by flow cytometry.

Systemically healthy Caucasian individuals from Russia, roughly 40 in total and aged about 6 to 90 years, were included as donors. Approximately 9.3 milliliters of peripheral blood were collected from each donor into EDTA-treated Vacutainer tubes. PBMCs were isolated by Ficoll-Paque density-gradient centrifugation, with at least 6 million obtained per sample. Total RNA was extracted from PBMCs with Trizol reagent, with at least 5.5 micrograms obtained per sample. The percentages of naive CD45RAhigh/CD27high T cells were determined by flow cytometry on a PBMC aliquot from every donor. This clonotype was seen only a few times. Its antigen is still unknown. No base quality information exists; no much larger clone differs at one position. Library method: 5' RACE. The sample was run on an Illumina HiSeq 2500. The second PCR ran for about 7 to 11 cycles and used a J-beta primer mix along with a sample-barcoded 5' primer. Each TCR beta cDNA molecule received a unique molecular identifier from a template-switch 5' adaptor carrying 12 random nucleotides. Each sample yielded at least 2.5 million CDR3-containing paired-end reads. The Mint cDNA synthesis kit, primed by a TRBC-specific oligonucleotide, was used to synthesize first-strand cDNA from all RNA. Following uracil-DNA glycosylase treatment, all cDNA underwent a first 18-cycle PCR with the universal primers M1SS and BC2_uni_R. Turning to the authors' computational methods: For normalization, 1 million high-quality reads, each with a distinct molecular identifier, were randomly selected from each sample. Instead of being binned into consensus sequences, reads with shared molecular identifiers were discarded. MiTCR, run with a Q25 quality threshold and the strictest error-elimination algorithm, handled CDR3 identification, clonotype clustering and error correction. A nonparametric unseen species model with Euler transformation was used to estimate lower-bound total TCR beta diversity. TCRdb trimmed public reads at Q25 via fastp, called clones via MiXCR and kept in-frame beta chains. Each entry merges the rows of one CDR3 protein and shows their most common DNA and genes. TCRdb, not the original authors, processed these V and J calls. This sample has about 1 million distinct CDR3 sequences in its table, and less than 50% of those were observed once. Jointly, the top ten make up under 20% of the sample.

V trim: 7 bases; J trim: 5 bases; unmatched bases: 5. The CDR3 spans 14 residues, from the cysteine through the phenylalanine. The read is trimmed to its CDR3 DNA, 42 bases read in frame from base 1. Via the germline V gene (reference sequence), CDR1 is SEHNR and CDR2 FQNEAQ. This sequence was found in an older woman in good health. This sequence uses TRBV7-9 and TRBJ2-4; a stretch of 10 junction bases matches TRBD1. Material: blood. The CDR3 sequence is CASTRGTGENIQYF. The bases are TGTGCCAGCACTCGCGGGACAGGGGAAAACATTCAGTACTTC.